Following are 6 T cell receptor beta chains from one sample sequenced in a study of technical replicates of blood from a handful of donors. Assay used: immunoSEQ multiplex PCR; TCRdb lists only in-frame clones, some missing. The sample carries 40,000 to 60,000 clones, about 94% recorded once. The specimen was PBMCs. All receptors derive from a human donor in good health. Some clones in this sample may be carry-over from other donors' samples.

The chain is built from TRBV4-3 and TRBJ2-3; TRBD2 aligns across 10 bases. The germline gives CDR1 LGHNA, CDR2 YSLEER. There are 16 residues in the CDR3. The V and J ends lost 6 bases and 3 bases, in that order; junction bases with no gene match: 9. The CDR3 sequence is CASSLQATSGTDTQYF. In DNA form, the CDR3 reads TGCGCCAGCAGTTTACAAGCGACTAGCGGGACAGATACGCAGTATTTT.

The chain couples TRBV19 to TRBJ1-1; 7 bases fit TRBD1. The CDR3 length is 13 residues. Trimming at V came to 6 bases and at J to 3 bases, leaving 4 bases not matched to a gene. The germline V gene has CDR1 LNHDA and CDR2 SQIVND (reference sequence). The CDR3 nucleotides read TGTGCCAGTAGGGATGGGACAGACACTGAAGCTTTCTTT. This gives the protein CASRDGTDTEAFF.

CDR3 nucleotide sequence: TGTGCCAGCATTGTGGACAGGGGAGGTACGCAGTATTTT. It specifies CASIVDRGGTQYF. The V call is TRBV6-1, the J call TRBJ2-3, with 9 bases identical to TRBD1. V was pared by 7 bases and J by 8 bases, with 7 bases of the junction left unmatched. This CDR3 comprises 13 residues. Germline CDR1 MNHNS, CDR2 SASEGT.

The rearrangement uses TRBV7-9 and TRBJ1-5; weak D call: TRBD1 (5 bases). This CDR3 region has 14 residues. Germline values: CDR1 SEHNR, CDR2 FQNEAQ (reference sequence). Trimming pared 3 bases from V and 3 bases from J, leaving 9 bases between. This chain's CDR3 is CASSLGGNNQPQHF. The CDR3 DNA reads TGTGCCAGCAGCTTGGGGGGAAACAATCAGCCCCAGCATTTT.

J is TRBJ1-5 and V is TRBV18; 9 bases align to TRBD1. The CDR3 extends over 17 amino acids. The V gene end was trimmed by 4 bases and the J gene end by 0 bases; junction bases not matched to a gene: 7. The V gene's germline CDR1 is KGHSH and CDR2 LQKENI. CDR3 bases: TGTGCCAGCTCACAATCGGGACAGGGTGGTAGCAATCAGCCCCAGCATTTT. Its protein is CASSQSGQGGSNQPQHF.

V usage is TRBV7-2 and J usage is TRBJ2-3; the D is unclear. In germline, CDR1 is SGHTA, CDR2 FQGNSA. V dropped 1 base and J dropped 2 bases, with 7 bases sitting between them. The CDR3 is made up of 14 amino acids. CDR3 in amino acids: CASSLDRYTDTQYF. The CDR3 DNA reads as TGTGCCAGCAGCTTAGACCGGTACACAGATACGCAGTATTTT.